These 27 T cell receptor beta chains originate from one sample sequenced in a study of blood T cell repertoires in COVID-19. This table comes from immunoSEQ multiplex PCR, and its TCRdb copy is limited to in-frame clones, with some not included. The table shows around 280,000 clones, with around 90% occurring only once. The sample taken for sequencing was PBMCs or T cells enriched from blood (not recorded which). All receptors derive from a woman aged 40 to 50 who had recovered from COVID-19.

With respect to this clone: The same CDR3 can be traced to other DNA sequences in this sample. V usage is TRBV7-2 and J usage is TRBJ1-1; 7 nucleotides agree with TRBD1. The CDR3 is 15 residues long. The trim removed 1 base at V and 2 bases at J, leaving 4 bases unmatched. The germline gives CDR1 SGHTA, CDR2 FQGNSA. As DNA, the CDR3 is TGTGCCAGCAGCTTAGGGGACAGAAGAAACACTGAAGCTTTCTTT. The encoded protein is CASSLGDRRNTEAFF.

CDR3 in DNA: TGTGCCAGCAGCTTAGTTGCGGTTACCGGGGAGCTGTTTTTT. Protein product: CASSLVAVTGELFF. The genes are TRBV7-6 and TRBJ2-2; D not certain. The CDR3 extends over 14 amino acids. Germline V gene lookup returns CDR1 SGHVS and CDR2 FNYEAQ. The germline V and J ends were trimmed by 1 base and 5 bases, with 8 bases remaining between them.

The V call is TRBV27, the J call TRBJ1-6; D unresolved. Germline CDR1 is MNHEY and CDR2 is SMNVEV (reference sequence). The CDR3 loop spans 13 amino acids. Deletions cut 7 bases from V and 10 bases from J, with 14 bases between. CDR3 DNA sequence: TGTGCCAGCACCCGCCCGGGGAAATCACCCCTCCACTTT. Translating it yields CASTRPGKSPLHF.

In DNA, the CDR3 is TGTGCCATCAGTGTTGGACTAGCGGGAGGGGGATACAATGAGCAGTTCTTC. Protein: CAISVGLAGGGYNEQFF. V and J are TRBV10-3 and TRBJ2-1; TRBD2 matches at 15 bases. The germline gives CDR1 ENHRY, CDR2 SYGVKD. Losses at the gene ends were 4 bases for V and 4 bases for J; bases not matched to a gene: 5. The CDR3 covers 17 residues.

The chain couples TRBV27 to TRBJ2-7; 8 bases match TRBD1. J was trimmed by 7 bases and V by 10 bases; bases with no gene match: 15. The CDR3 has 14 residues. Germline V gene sequence: CDR1 MNHEY, CDR2 SMNVEV (reference sequence). The CDR3 reads CATRRTGIIREQYF. CDR3 sequence (DNA): TGTGCCACTCGGCGGACAGGGATCATTCGAGAGCAGTACTTC.

The gene calls are TRBV30 and TRBJ1-4; no reliable D call. V was clipped by 3 bases and J by 6 bases, with 14 bases between them. Germline V lookup: CDR1 GTSNPN, CDR2 SVGIG (reference sequence). The CDR3 consists of 14 residues. CDR3 sequence reads: CAWSLQSYDEKLFF. As DNA, the CDR3 is TGTGCCTGGAGCTTACAGAGCTATGATGAAAAACTGTTTTTT. Complete variable domain (other parts from reference TRBV30 and TRBJ1-4): SQTIHQWPATLVQPVGSPLSLECTVEGTSNPNLYWYRQAAGRGLQLLFYSVGIGQISSEVPQNLSASRPQDRQFILSSKKLLLSDSGFYLCAWSLQSYDEKLFFGSGTQLSVL.

The chain has TRBV7-9 and TRBJ1-2; D call uncertain. Germline values: CDR1 SEHNR, CDR2 FQNEAQ (reference sequence). V was shortened by 8 bases and J by 3 bases, with 16 bases between the two germline ends. CDR3 size: 14 residues. CDR3 loop: CASVREGGDYGYTF. The DNA for the CDR3 is TGTGCCAGCGTACGGGAAGGTGGGGACTATGGCTACACCTTC.

This rearrangement joins TRBV28 to TRBJ1-5, with 8 bases fitting TRBD1. The CDR3 extends over 18 amino acids. The germline V gene has CDR1 MDHEN and CDR2 SYDVKM. The V segment lost 7 bases and the J segment 2 bases; nucleotides outside the gene matches: 16. CDR3 sequence reads: CASTSGQVIRWRNQPQHF. The CDR3 region has the DNA TGTGCCAGCACGTCGGGACAGGTGATTCGGTGGCGCAATCAGCCCCAGCATTTT. The full variable domain, with the rest looked up from reference TRBV28 and TRBJ1-5, is DVKVTQSSRYLVKRTGEKVFLECVQDMDHENMFWYRQDPGLGLRLIYFSYDVKMKEKGDIPEGYSVSREKKERFSLILESASTNQTSMYLCASTSGQVIRWRNQPQHFGDGTRLSIL.

This chain joins TRBV7-2 and TRBJ1-1, with D possibly TRBD1 on 6 matching bases. V shed 5 bases and J shed 8 bases, with 18 bases lying between them. Germline loops: CDR1 SGHTA, CDR2 FQGNSA. The CDR3 covers 14 residues. The CDR3 protein is CASSQRAGAIEAFF. CDR3 bases: TGTGCCAGCAGCCAACGAGCAGGGGCCATAGAAGCTTTCTTT.

The V and J genes are TRBV3-1 (or the pseudogene TRBV3-2) and TRBJ2-1; TRBD2 matches at 12 bases. V gave up 0 bases and J gave up 2 bases; unmatched junction bases: 8. Germline CDR1 and CDR2: LGHDT and YNNKEL (reference sequence). This CDR3 is built from 19 residues. CDR3 protein: CASSQESGTSGYTYNEQFF. The CDR3 nucleotides read TGTGCCAGCAGCCAAGAATCCGGGACTAGCGGGTATACCTACAATGAGCAGTTCTTC.

The chain has TRBV20-1 and TRBJ2-3; D is perhaps TRBD1 (5 bases). There are 10 residues in the CDR3. V lost 6 bases, J lost 8 bases, and 9 bases lay in between. Germline values: CDR1 DFQATT, CDR2 SNEGSKA (reference sequence). CDR3 loop: CSALRGTQYF. In nucleotides, the CDR3 is TGCAGTGCCCTAAGGGGTACGCAGTATTTT.

The gene calls are TRBV7-9 and TRBJ1-2; 9 positions agree with TRBD1. The CDR3 runs 13 residues. The germline V gene encodes CDR1 SEHNR and CDR2 FQNEAQ (reference sequence). J was trimmed by 8 bases and V by 3 bases; bases with no gene match: 4. The CDR3 protein is CASSLDRGLGYTF. As DNA, the CDR3 is TGTGCCAGCAGCTTGGACAGGGGCCTGGGCTACACCTTC. Full variable domain (missing parts from reference TRBV7-9 and TRBJ1-2): DTGVSQNPRHKITKRGQNVTFRCDPISEHNRLYWYRQTLGQGPEFLTYFQNEAQLEKSRLLSDRFSAERPKGSFSTLEIQRTEQGDSAMYLCASSLDRGLGYTFGSGTRLTVV.

V usage is TRBV7-2 and J usage is TRBJ2-7; 9 bases are shared with TRBD2. V lost 5 bases, J lost 7 bases, and 9 bases stayed unmatched. Germline CDR1 and CDR2: SGHTA and FQGNSA. The length of the CDR3 is 14 residues. This CDR3 reads CASSRVLAGNEQYF. The CDR3 DNA reads TGTGCCAGCAGCCGTGTGCTAGCGGGAAATGAGCAGTACTTC.

The chain is built from TRBV7-8 and TRBJ2-7; 9 bases fit TRBD2. The CDR3 extends over 15 amino acids. V trimming: 7 bases; J trimming: 3 bases; junction bases outside the gene matches: 10. CDR1 is SGHVS and CDR2 is FQNEAQ in the germline V gene. CDR3 region: CASIGGGRAFYEQYF. CDR3 DNA: TGTGCCAGCATCGGGGGCGGGAGGGCCTTCTACGAGCAGTACTTC.

V is TRBV7-9 and J is TRBJ2-6, with D possibly matching TRBD2 (6 bases). V gave up 5 bases and J gave up 2 bases, with 16 bases separating them. CDR1 is SEHNR, CDR2 FQNEAQ, per germline (reference sequence). The CDR3 spans 17 residues. CDR3 sequence (DNA): TGTGCCAGCAGCCAGCGGGCCTCCGGGACTGGGGCCAACGTCCTGACTTTC. This translates into CASSQRASGTGANVLTF. The variable domain in full, with the rest retrieved from reference TRBV7-9 and TRBJ2-6, is DTGVSQNPRHKITKRGQNVTFRCDPISEHNRLYWYRQTLGQGPEFLTYFQNEAQLEKSRLLSDRFSAERPKGSFSTLEIQRTEQGDSAMYLCASSQRASGTGANVLTFGAGSRLTVL.

This clone was found once. This sequence joins TRBV4-3 and TRBJ1-6; no clear D gene. The V gene lost 4 bases and the J gene lost 1 base, with 11 bases spanning the gap. CDR1 is LGHNA and CDR2 is YSLEER in the germline V gene. CDR3 size: 16 residues. For the CDR3, the DNA is TGCGCCAGCAGCCCAGCCTCAGGTTCCTATAATTCACCCCTCCACTTT. Amino acids: CASSPASGSYNSPLHF.

The chain couples TRBV7-9 to TRBJ2-7, with 10 bases matching TRBD2. The CDR3 loop spans 15 amino acids. Germline values: CDR1 SEHNR, CDR2 FQNEAQ (reference sequence). V trimming: 4 bases; J trimming: 3 bases; junction bases outside the gene matches: 6. The chain's CDR3 is CASSSHSGRVYEQYF. In DNA form, the CDR3 reads TGTGCCAGCAGCTCACACAGCGGGAGGGTCTACGAGCAGTACTTC.

This clone was counted many times. V and J are TRBV9 and TRBJ2-2; TRBD2 aligns across 9 bases. Germline CDR1 and CDR2: SGDLS and YYNGEE. V lost 2 bases to trimming and J lost 2 bases; unmatched junction nucleotides: 4. The length of the CDR3 is 16 residues. CDR3 sequence: CASSVGLAGNTGELFF. DNA of the CDR3: TGTGCCAGCAGCGTGGGGCTAGCGGGAAACACCGGGGAGCTGTTTTTT.

V gene TRBV5-1 combines with J gene TRBJ2-7; 9 nucleotides match TRBD2. CDR3 size: 15 residues. The germline V gene encodes CDR1 SGHRS and CDR2 YFSETQ. With V trimmed by 5 bases and J by 0 bases, 6 bases remained unmatched. The CDR3 loop reads CASRPGGRVSYEQYF. For the CDR3, the DNA is TGCGCCAGCAGACCGGGCGGGAGGGTCTCCTACGAGCAGTACTTC.

The chain combines TRBV27 with TRBJ2-3, with TRBD2 as a possible D gene (5 bases). CDR1 is MNHEY, CDR2 SMNVEV, per germline (reference sequence). CDR3 length: 16 amino acids. The V and J ends lost 5 bases and 1 base respectively, with 16 bases between them. This CDR3 is CASSPTGLGGTDTQYF. The CDR3 nucleotides are TGTGCCAGCAGTCCAACCGGACTTGGGGGCACAGATACGCAGTATTTT.

The table lists this clone with a count of one. The CDR3 here is CASSTHTGTLFGEQYF. The CDR3 bases are TGTGCCAGCAGCACTCATACCGGGACTCTTTTTGGGGAGCAGTACTTC. The V gene is TRBV11-2, the J gene TRBJ2-7, with a possible D match to TRBD2 (6 bases). The CDR3 length is 16 residues. Germline V CDR1 and CDR2: SGHAT, FQNNGV. V was clipped by 5 bases and J by 7 bases, with 24 bases between them.

The chain uses TRBV24-1 and TRBJ1-1; D possibly corresponds to TRBD1 (5 bases). The CDR3 totals 15 residues. The V end lost 2 bases, the J end lost 7 bases, and 16 bases lay between the germline ends. Germline values: CDR1 KGHDR, CDR2 SFDVKD. The CDR3 bases are TGTGCCACCAGTGATTCCAGGGAGGAGGGCAGTGAAGCTTTCTTT. This codes for CATSDSREEGSEAFF.

This clone was seen a few times. The gene calls are TRBV5-4 and TRBJ2-5, with 8 nucleotides matching TRBD1. From germline, CDR1 is SGHNT and CDR2 YYREEE (reference sequence). The CDR3 is 15 residues long. Trimming cost V 4 bases and J 3 bases; bases outside gene matches: 8. In nucleotides, the CDR3 is TGTGCCAGCAGCGATATGAAACAGGGGGAAGAGACCCAGTACTTC. Residues: CASSDMKQGEETQYF.

The gene calls are TRBV28 and TRBJ2-5, with 9 positions matching TRBD1. The CDR3 is 17 residues long. Germline CDR1 reads MDHEN; CDR2 reads SYDVKM. V gave up 7 bases and J gave up 5 bases; unmatched junction bases: 17. CDR3: CASTPPVWGQGRETQYF. The CDR3 DNA reads as TGTGCCAGCACTCCCCCCGTTTGGGGACAGGGACGGGAGACCCAGTACTTC.

The CDR3 here is CASSLEASGSGNTIYF. The CDR3 DNA reads TGTGCCAGCAGTTTAGAGGCATCGGGCTCTGGAAACACCATATATTTT. The rearrangement joins TRBV28 to TRBJ1-3; D is unresolved. Germline CDR1 MDHEN, CDR2 SYDVKM. This CDR3 is 16 amino acids long. Trimming took off 2 bases at V and 0 bases at J, with 11 bases between the two ends.

The chain joins TRBV7-2 to TRBJ2-3; tentatively, D is TRBD1 (5 bases). The germline gives CDR1 SGHTA, CDR2 FQGNSA. V was shortened by 5 bases and J by 1 base, with 13 bases between the two germline ends. The CDR3 sequence is 15 residues long. The DNA of the CDR3 is TGTGCCAGCAGCAGCGCAGGGCCTCGCACAGATACGCAGTATTTT. Translating it yields CASSSAGPRTDTQYF.

The chain links TRBV4-1 to TRBJ2-1, with a tentative D call TRBD1 (6 bases). Germline V gives CDR1 MGHRA, CDR2 YSYEKL. This CDR3 has 16 amino acids. Deletions cut 1 base from V and 2 bases from J, with 12 bases between. CDR3 in DNA: TGCGCCAGCAGCCAAGTCGATAGGGGGACCTACAATGAGCAGTTCTTC. This sequence encodes CASSQVDRGTYNEQFF.